Given below is one TCR beta chain in context. Its antigen is undetermined. These data originate in a study of T-cell memory formation after mild COVID-19. Findings and limits, study-wide: Contracting clones from day 15 to 85 showed balanced CD4/CD8; later expanders favored CD4+. Clonal second-wave expansions that peaked on day 37 had unconfirmed SARS-CoV-2 specificity. That cross-reactive memory joined was suggested by some responding clones appearing in pre-infection memory.

MiXCR, run by TCRdb on the 5' RACE reads, gives a single entry per CDR3 protein. The sample yields about 270,000 distinct CDR3 sequences, roughly 16% seen once. Germline lookup yields CDR1 SGHRS and CDR2 YFSETQ. This CDR3 is built from 13 residues. Trimming removed 4 bases from V and 6 bases from J, with 12 bases in between. The sequenced sample was PBMCs or a T cell subset sorted from them (not recorded which). The receptor was derived from a young man who had mild COVID-19 (a few samples of this study predate the infection). Cell type and time point are not known. The V and J genes are TRBV5-1 and TRBJ2-3; possibly TRBD2 for D (5 bases). The CDR3 DNA reads TGCGCCAGCAGCCCTGGGAGCTCGGATACGCAGTATTTT. It translates to CASSPGSSDTQYF.